The next 8 T cell receptor beta chains were all read from a single sample in a study of regulatory T cells in long-lasting Graves disease. Combining iRepertoire HTBI primers with Arm-PCR of CDR3 regions, the authors built TCR beta libraries. TCRdb reprocessed the multiplex PCR reads via MiXCR and lists one record per CDR3 protein. This sample has around 450,000 distinct CDR3 sequences; about 22% occur once, and the top ten carry approximately 6.4%. Regarding time point: persistent/refractory GD, antithyroid drugs over 5 years with positive TRAb. Researchers made the TCR library from RNA that was extracted from PBMCs. The specimen was peripheral blood mononuclear cells (PBMCs), collected when the disease was refractory, from a patient treated with antithyroid drugs. Receptor source: a female donor with Graves disease.

The rearrangement joins TRBV7-9 to TRBJ2-3; unclear D gene. In germline, CDR1 is SEHNR, CDR2 FQNEAQ (reference sequence). The CDR3 has 12 amino acids. Trimming left V 2 bases short and J 4 bases short, with 4 bases between. This CDR3 is CASSLLSDTQYF. CDR3 sequence (DNA): TGTGCCAGCAGCTTACTGTCAGATACGCAGTATTTT.

The J gene is TRBJ1-1, the V gene TRBV11-2; D uncertain. The CDR3 runs 13 residues. Germline V gene lookup returns CDR1 SGHAT and CDR2 FQNNGV. The V gene lost 2 bases and the J gene lost 5 bases, with 9 bases spanning the gap. The chain's CDR3 is CASSLHGVTEAFF. DNA for the CDR3: TGTGCCAGCAGCTTACACGGGGTAACTGAAGCTTTCTTT.

The sample holds a few counts of this clonotype. The rearrangement joins TRBV11-2 to TRBJ2-2; unclear D gene. Looked up from germline, CDR1 is SGHAT and CDR2 is FQNNGV. V was cut by 6 bases and J by 0 bases, with 11 bases left in between. The CDR3 length is 15 residues. The CDR3: CASRGLGTNTGELFF. The CDR3 region has the DNA TGTGCCAGCAGAGGCCTAGGCACGAACACCGGGGAGCTGTTTTTT.

This clonotype was counted at least ten times. V gene TRBV7-2 combines with J gene TRBJ1-2; TRBD1 matches 8 bases. Per germline, CDR1 SGHTA and CDR2 FQGNSA. V lost 6 bases, J lost 4 bases, and 13 bases stayed unmatched. CDR3 length: 16 amino acids. In nucleotides, the CDR3 is TGTGCCAGCAGACATCCCGTCAGACAGGGGAGCTATGGCTACACCTTC. It specifies CASRHPVRQGSYGYTF. Complete variable domain (other parts from reference TRBV7-2 and TRBJ1-2): GAGVSQSPSNKVTEKGKDVELRCDPISGHTALYWYRQSLGQGLEFLIYFQGNSAPDKSGLPSDRFSAERTGGSVSTLTIQRTQQEDSAVYLCASRHPVRQGSYGYTFGSGTRLTVV.

This clonotype was recorded many times. The J gene is TRBJ2-5, the V gene TRBV7-8, with D possibly matching TRBD2 (6 bases). Trimming cost V 5 bases and J 9 bases, with 19 bases left between them. This CDR3 is built from 14 residues. CDR1 is SGHVS and CDR2 is FQNEAQ in the germline V gene. This CDR3 is CASSPRAPGLAQYF. CDR3 nucleotides: TGTGCCAGCAGCCCGCGTGCACCGGGACTGGCCCAGTACTTC. Drawing the rest from reference TRBV7-8 and TRBJ2-5, the complete variable domain is GAGVSQSPRYKVAKRGQDVALRCDPISGHVSLFWYQQALGQGPEFLTYFQNEAQLDKSGLPSDRFFAERPEGSVSTLKIQRTQQEDSAVYLCASSPRAPGLAQYFGPGTRLLVL.

This clonotype was counted between two and nine times. The genes are TRBV6-2 or TRBV6-3 and TRBJ2-2; 7 bases fit TRBD1. The germline gives CDR1 MNHEY, CDR2 SVGEGT. The CDR3 has 15 amino acids. V trimming: 2 bases; J trimming: 9 bases; junction bases outside the gene matches: 9. CDR3 sequence (DNA): TGTGCCAGCAGTTACCTGGGACAGAGCCACCGGGAGCTGTTTTTT. Residues: CASSYLGQSHRELFF.

The rearrangement links TRBV28 to TRBJ2-2, with D unresolved. Per the germline V gene, CDR1 is MDHEN and CDR2 is SYDVKM. V was shortened by 5 bases and J by 0 bases, with 10 bases between the two germline ends. This CDR3 has 15 amino acids. CDR3 amino acids: CASSREIANTGELFF. CDR3 coding DNA: TGTGCCAGCAGTAGGGAAATCGCGAACACCGGGGAGCTGTTTTTT. The full variable domain, its missing parts supplied by reference TRBV28 and TRBJ2-2, is DVKVTQSSRYLVKRTGEKVFLECVQDMDHENMFWYRQDPGLGLRLIYFSYDVKMKEKGDIPEGYSVSREKKERFSLILESASTNQTSMYLCASSREIANTGELFFGEGSRLTVL.

Details on this clonotype: A much larger clone sits a single nucleotide away, making a read error possible. CDR3: CAPDPANYAYTF. In nucleotides, the CDR3 is TGTGCCCCGGACCCGGCTAACTATGCCTACACCTTC. This rearrangement joins TRBV28 to TRBJ1-2; D not certain. The CDR3 covers 12 residues. CDR1 is MDHEN, CDR2 SYDVKM, per germline.